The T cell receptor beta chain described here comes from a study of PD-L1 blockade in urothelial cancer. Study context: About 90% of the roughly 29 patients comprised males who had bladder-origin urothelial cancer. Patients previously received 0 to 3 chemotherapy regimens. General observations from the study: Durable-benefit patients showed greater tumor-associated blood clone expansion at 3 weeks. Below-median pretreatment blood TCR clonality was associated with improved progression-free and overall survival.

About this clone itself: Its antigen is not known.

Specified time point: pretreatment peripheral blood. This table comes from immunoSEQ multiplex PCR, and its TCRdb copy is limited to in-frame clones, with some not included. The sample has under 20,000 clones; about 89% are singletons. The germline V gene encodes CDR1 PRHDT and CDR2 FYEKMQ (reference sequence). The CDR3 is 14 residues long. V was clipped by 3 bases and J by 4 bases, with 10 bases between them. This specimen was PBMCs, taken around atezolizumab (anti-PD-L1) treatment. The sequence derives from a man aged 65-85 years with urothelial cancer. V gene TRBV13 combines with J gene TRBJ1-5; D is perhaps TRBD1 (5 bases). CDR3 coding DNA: TGTGCCAGCAGCTTTGGAGGGGTGAATCAGCCCCAGCATTTT. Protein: CASSFGGVNQPQHF. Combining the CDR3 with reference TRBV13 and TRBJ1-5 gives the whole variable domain AAGVIQSPRHLIKEKRETATLKCYPIPRHDTVYWYQQGPGQDPQFLISFYEKMQSDKGSIPDRFSAQQFSDYHSELNMSSLELGDSALYFCASSFGGVNQPQHFGDGTRLSIL.